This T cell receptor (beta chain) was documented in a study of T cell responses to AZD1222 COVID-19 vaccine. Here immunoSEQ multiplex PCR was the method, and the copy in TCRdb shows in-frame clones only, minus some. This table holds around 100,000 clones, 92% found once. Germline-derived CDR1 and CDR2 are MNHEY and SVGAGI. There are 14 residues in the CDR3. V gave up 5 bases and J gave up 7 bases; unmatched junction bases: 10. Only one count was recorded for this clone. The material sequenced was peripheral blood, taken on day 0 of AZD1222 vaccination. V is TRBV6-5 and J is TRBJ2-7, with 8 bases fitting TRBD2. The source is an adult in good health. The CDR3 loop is CASSPGLASQEQYF. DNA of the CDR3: TGTGCCAGCAGTCCTGGACTAGCCAGTCAAGAGCAGTACTTC.